This TCR beta chain was recovered during a study of blood T cell repertoires in COVID-19. Study-level information: T cells, B-cell-depleted T cells, or PBMCs supplied cDNA or gDNA.

Trimming removed 2 bases at V and 2 bases at J, with 9 bases between. This CDR3 has 14 residues. CDR1 SEHNR and CDR2 FQNEAQ come from the germline V gene (reference sequence). The data were produced by immunoSEQ multiplex PCR, yet TCRdb's version contains in-frame clones alone and is incomplete. The data contain approximately 90,000 clones, 86% of them singletons. Sequences were obtained from peripheral blood. This sequence originates from a man aged 55-75 years with acute or convalescent COVID-19. The rearrangement joins TRBV7-9 to TRBJ1-1, with a possible D match to TRBD1 (5 bases). The CDR3 sequence is CASSLRGSNTEAFF. The CDR3 DNA sequence: TGTGCCAGCAGCTTAAGGGGTAGCAACACTGAAGCTTTCTTT.